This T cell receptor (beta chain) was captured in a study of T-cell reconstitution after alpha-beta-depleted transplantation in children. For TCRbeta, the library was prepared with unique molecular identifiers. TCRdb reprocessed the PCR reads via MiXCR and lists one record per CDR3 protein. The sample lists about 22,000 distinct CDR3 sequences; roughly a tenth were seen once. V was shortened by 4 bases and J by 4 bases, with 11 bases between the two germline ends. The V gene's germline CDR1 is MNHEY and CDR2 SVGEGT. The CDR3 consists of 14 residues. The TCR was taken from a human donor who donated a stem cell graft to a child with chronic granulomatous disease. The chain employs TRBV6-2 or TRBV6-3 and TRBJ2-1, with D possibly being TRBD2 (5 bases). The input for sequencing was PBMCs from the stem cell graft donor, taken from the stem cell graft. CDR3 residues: CASSSQAEYNEQFF. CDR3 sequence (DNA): TGTGCCAGCAGTTCTCAAGCGGAATACAATGAGCAGTTCTTC.